This TCR beta chain was identified in a study of blood T cell repertoires in COVID-19. In the study overall: T cells, B-cell-depleted T cells, or PBMCs supplied cDNA or gDNA.

Sequencing used immunoSEQ multiplex PCR; TCRdb keeps in-frame clones, though not all of them. The table lists hundreds of thousands of clones, 80% to 90% of them singletons. CDR1 is MGHDK, CDR2 SYGVNS, per germline. Trimming stripped 2 bases from V and 0 bases from J, with 10 bases between. This CDR3 has 15 amino acids. The sequence was collected from a woman in her 40s with active or convalescent COVID-19. Specimen: peripheral blood. This sequence joins TRBV25-1 and TRBJ1-1, with a tentative D call TRBD1 (5 bases). This chain's CDR3 is CASSELGDMNTEAFF. The CDR3 DNA reads as TGTGCCAGCAGTGAACTAGGGGATATGAACACTGAAGCTTTCTTT.